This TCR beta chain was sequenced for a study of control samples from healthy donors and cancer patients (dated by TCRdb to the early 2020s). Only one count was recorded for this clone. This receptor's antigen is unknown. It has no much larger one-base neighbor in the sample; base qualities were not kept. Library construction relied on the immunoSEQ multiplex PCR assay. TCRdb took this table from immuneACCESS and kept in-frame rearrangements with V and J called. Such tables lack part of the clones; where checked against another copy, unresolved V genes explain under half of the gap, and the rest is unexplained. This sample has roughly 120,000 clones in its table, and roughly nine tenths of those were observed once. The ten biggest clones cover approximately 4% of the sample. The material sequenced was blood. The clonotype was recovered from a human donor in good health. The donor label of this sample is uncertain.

CDR3 protein: CAISKERGGGYEQYF. Read as DNA, the sequence is TGTGCCATCAGTAAAGAGCGGGGGGGCGGCTACGAGCAGTACTTC. The receptor chain draws on TRBV10-3 and TRBJ2-7, with 10 middle bases fitting TRBD2. From its cysteine to its phenylalanine, the CDR3 spans 15 amino acids. The entry retains the CDR3 DNA only, 45 bases that are in frame from base 1. Unmatched junction bases come to 7, with V trimmed by 5 bases and J by 3 bases. The germline V gene specifies ENHRY as CDR1 and SYGVKD as CDR2.